The 21 T cell receptor beta chains presented below share a single source sample, sequenced in a study of shared clonotypes between healthy human individuals. TCRdb's table, derived via immunoSEQ multiplex PCR, lists solely in-frame clones and lacks some. The data show fewer than 650,000 clones, with over 65% seen just once and about an eighth held by the top ten. The sequenced sample was PBMCs. These receptor sequences come from a woman in her thirties or forties in good health. Some clones in this sample may be carry-over from other donors' samples.

This chain joins TRBV5-6 and TRBJ1-2; the D gene is possibly TRBD1 (6 bases). This CDR3 is 15 amino acids long. Germline values: CDR1 SGHDT, CDR2 YYEEEE. Trimming stripped 7 bases from V and 2 bases from J, with 18 bases between. As DNA, the CDR3 is TGTGCCAGCGGGGCCTACCCGGACAGAAACTATGGCTACACCTTC. Translated: CASGAYPDRNYGYTF.

Details on this clone: At the DNA level, this CDR3 is encoded by other sequences in the same sample as well. The chain couples TRBV27 to TRBJ1-1, with a weak D call TRBD1 (5 bases). V lost 3 bases to trimming and J lost 1 base, with 9 bases between them. The CDR3 spans 14 residues. CDR1 MNHEY and CDR2 SMNVEV come from the germline V gene (reference sequence). The CDR3: CASSFDRTNTEAFF. The CDR3 bases are TGTGCCAGCAGTTTTGACAGAACGAACACTGAAGCTTTCTTT.

As concerns this clone: It is likely a read error: a sequence one base away is far more abundant. This CDR3 is also generated by other DNA sequences in the sample. V usage is TRBV4-1 and J usage is TRBJ2-7; D is possibly TRBD2 (6 bases). The germline gives CDR1 MGHRA, CDR2 YSYEKL. The CDR3 loop spans 19 amino acids. In DNA, the CDR3 is TGCGCTAGCAGCCAAGGCTCGGGTCTCCTGACGGGAGCGAACTACGAGCAGTACTTC. Its translation: CASSQGSGLLTGANYEQYF.

The chain combines TRBV28 with TRBJ1-1; 7 bases map to TRBD1. V shed 8 bases and J 2 bases; nucleotides not matched to a gene: 5. Per germline, CDR1 MDHEN and CDR2 SYDVKM. This CDR3 is built from 13 residues. CDR3 bases: TGTGCCAGCGCGACAGGGTATAACACTGAAGCTTTCTTT. This translates into CASATGYNTEAFF. The full variable domain, rest sourced from reference TRBV28 and TRBJ1-1, is DVKVTQSSRYLVKRTGEKVFLECVQDMDHENMFWYRQDPGLGLRLIYFSYDVKMKEKGDIPEGYSVSREKKERFSLILESASTNQTSMYLCASATGYNTEAFFGQGTRLTVV.

The rearrangement links TRBV28 to TRBJ2-3; 9 nucleotides line up with TRBD2. The germline V gene encodes CDR1 MDHEN and CDR2 SYDVKM. The CDR3 consists of 16 residues. The junction had 13 bases not matched to a gene; V was cut back by 5 bases and J by 7 bases. CDR3 DNA sequence: TGTGCCAGCAGTCCCACGGGGTCTAGCGGGAAAAATACGCAGTATTTT. Its translation is CASSPTGSSGKNTQYF.

CDR3 loop: CASSPGAGETYNEQFF. CDR3 coding DNA: TGTGCCAGCTCACCGGGAGCGGGAGAGACCTACAATGAGCAGTTCTTC. The chain recombines TRBV18 with TRBJ2-1; TRBD2 agrees at 8 bases. Germline-derived CDR1 and CDR2 are KGHSH and LQKENI. The trim removed 3 bases at V and 2 bases at J, leaving 6 bases unmatched. The CDR3 extends over 16 amino acids.

This clone has more than one count but fewer than ten. V and J are TRBV2 and TRBJ1-5; D ambiguous. The CDR3 contains 13 residues. The V gene lost 6 bases and the J gene lost 0 bases, with 6 bases spanning the gap. CDR1 and CDR2 (germline): SNHLY, FYNNEI. The CDR3 nucleotides are TGTGCCAGCAGCCTCAATAGCAATCAGCCCCAGCATTTT. Encoded protein: CASSLNSNQPQHF.

The chain couples TRBV4-1 to TRBJ1-2, with 8 bases lining up with TRBD1. Trimming at V came to 4 bases and at J to 4 bases, leaving 8 bases not matched to a gene. This CDR3 spans 15 amino acids. Germline CDR1 MGHRA, CDR2 YSYEKL. The CDR3 nucleotides read TGCGCCAGCAGCCCGCGGACAGGGACTACCTATGGCTACACCTTC. Translation gives CASSPRTGTTYGYTF.

V is TRBV27 and J is TRBJ2-7; weak D call: TRBD2 (7 bases). Between the trimmed V and J ends, which lost 2 bases and 6 bases, there was a span of 14 bases. CDR1 is MNHEY, CDR2 SMNVEV, per germline (reference sequence). The CDR3 length is 14 residues. The CDR3 sequence is CASSLEGGGGEQYF. CDR3 bases: TGTGCCAGCAGTTTAGAAGGGGGGGGAGGCGAGCAGTACTTC.

The genes are TRBV28 and TRBJ2-5; D call uncertain. Germline-derived CDR1 and CDR2 are MDHEN and SYDVKM. This CDR3 has 17 residues. V gave up 3 bases and J gave up 5 bases, with 22 bases separating them. CDR3: CASSFRTPKTYVETQYF. CDR3 bases: TGTGCCAGCAGTTTTAGGACGCCCAAGACTTATGTGGAGACCCAGTACTTC.

V is TRBV5-8 and J is TRBJ1-5; D is ambiguous. The CDR3 extends over 15 amino acids. Germline V gene lookup returns CDR1 SGHTS and CDR2 YDEGEE. Between the trimmed V and J ends, which lost 4 bases and 0 bases, there was a span of 11 bases. The CDR3 DNA reads as TGTGCCAGCAGCCCCGGGCAGTATAGCAATCAGCCCCAGCATTTT. Protein sequence: CASSPGQYSNQPQHF.

A note on this clone: This may arise from a read error, as a much more abundant clone is one base away. V is TRBV30 and J is TRBJ2-3; 10 bases map to TRBD2. CDR3 length equals 14 residues. The ends lost 4 bases at V and 4 bases at J; junction bases unmatched: 5. The germline gives CDR1 GTSNPN, CDR2 SVGIG (reference sequence). Here the CDR3 DNA reads TGTGCCTGGACCCGGACTAGCGGAGCAGATACGCAGTATTTT. This codes for CAWTRTSGADTQYF.

In regard to this clone: At one end the junction does not follow the germline gene, possibly because of a read error. This chain connects TRBV30 to TRBJ2-7, with 13 bases aligning to TRBD2. The CDR3 covers 16 residues. The germline CDR1 and CDR2 sequences are GTSNPN and SVGIG (reference sequence). The CDR3, as DNA: TGTGCCAGTAGTATCGGGACTAGCGGGGTACTACGAGCAATGGACTTC. This sequence encodes CASSIGTSGVLRAMDF.

V is TRBV5-1 and J is TRBJ2-5; D is possibly TRBD2 (5 bases). Germline CDR1 SGHRS, CDR2 YFSETQ. The V end lost 3 bases, the J end lost 0 bases, and 9 bases lay between the germline ends. The CDR3 is 14 amino acids. The CDR3 coding sequence is TGCGCCAGCAGCTCGACCGGGAACCAAGAGACCCAGTACTTC. Translating gives CASSSTGNQETQYF.

The chain carries TRBV4-3 and TRBJ2-7, with TRBD2 matching 8 bases. The CDR3 runs to 15 residues. J was trimmed by 7 bases and V by 0 bases; bases with no gene match: 8. The V gene's germline CDR1 is LGHNA and CDR2 YSLEER. The CDR3 protein is CASSQEPLAVREQYF. Written as DNA, the CDR3 is TGCGCCAGCAGCCAAGAGCCACTAGCGGTGAGAGAGCAGTACTTC.

Remarks on this clone: This may be a read error, as it is one base from a much larger clone. The rearrangement joins TRBV27 to TRBJ2-7; D perhaps matches TRBD1 (6 bases). Germline-derived CDR1 and CDR2 are MNHEY and SMNVEV (reference sequence). The CDR3 contains 17 residues. CDR3 DNA: TGTGCCAGCAGCCTCAGGGGCCCACCACCACCTTCCTACGGGCAGTACTTC. It translates to CASSLRGPPPPSYGQYF.

This clone was observed a few times. Other DNA sequences of this sample code for an identical CDR3. CDR3 loop: CASSQDPRSHQPQHF. The DNA for the CDR3 is TGCGCCAGCAGCCAAGATCCCAGGTCTCACCAGCCCCAGCATTTT. The chain uses TRBV4-1 and TRBJ1-5; D is unclear. The V end was cut by 0 bases, the J end by 7 bases, with 13 bases between. The germline V gene encodes CDR1 MGHRA and CDR2 YSYEKL. There are 15 residues in the CDR3.

The chain combines TRBV7-8 with TRBJ2-7; 7 bases line up with TRBD1. The germline V gene encodes CDR1 SGHVS and CDR2 FQNEAQ. The length of the CDR3 is 14 residues. V lost 2 bases to trimming and J lost 2 bases; unmatched junction nucleotides: 3. This CDR3 reads CASSLNDRAYEQYF. The CDR3 nucleotides read TGTGCCAGCAGCTTAAACGACAGGGCCTACGAGCAGTACTTC.

This clone occurred once. This chain joins TRBV27 and TRBJ2-7; a possible D gene is TRBD1 (6 bases). Trimming removed 6 bases from V and 1 base from J, with 13 bases in between. This CDR3 is built from 14 residues. Germline CDR1 is MNHEY and CDR2 is SMNVEV (reference sequence). The CDR3 bases are TGTGCCAGCAGCTTAAACAGGGCGTCCTACGAGCAGTACTTC. It is translated as CASSLNRASYEQYF.

The rearrangement joins TRBV29-1 to TRBJ2-1; TRBD2 aligns across 8 bases. Germline V gene lookup returns CDR1 SQVTM and CDR2 ANQGSEA. The CDR3 is 15 amino acids. The V and J ends lost 8 bases and 9 bases, in that order; junction bases with no gene match: 18. CDR3: CSHEVGSGTSGEQFF. CDR3 nucleotides: TGCAGCCATGAGGTGGGTAGCGGGACCTCGGGTGAGCAGTTCTTC.

The rearrangement uses TRBV5-1 and TRBJ2-3; 9 bases are shared with TRBD2. Germline V gene lookup returns CDR1 SGHRS and CDR2 YFSETQ. CDR3 size: 15 residues. Trimming took 4 bases from V and 2 from J; bases not matched to a gene: 5. This CDR3 reads CASSPTSGDTDTQYF. In DNA form, the CDR3 reads TGCGCCAGCAGCCCGACTAGCGGCGACACAGATACGCAGTATTTT.